This T cell receptor beta chain appears in the sequencing data of a study of blood T cell repertoires in COVID-19. For the study at large: Whether acute or convalescent, the COVID-19 samples came from the United States, Italy and Spain. PBMCs, B-cell-depleted T cells, or T cells provided the cDNA or gDNA that made up the material.

CDR1 and CDR2 (germline): SGHRS, YFSETQ. The CDR3 has 14 residues. V was cut by 5 bases and J by 6 bases, with 14 bases left in between. In the original workflow: It was from reference gene primer amplification that nucleated cell counts were estimated. Data came from immunoSEQ multiplex PCR; TCRdb stores just in-frame clones and leaves some out. V and J calls and clone size follow that table, whereas D and trimming were derived from the DNA. The repertoire consists of around 260,000 clones, with under 90% occurring once and the leading ten covering over 9%. This rearrangement joins TRBV5-1 to TRBJ1-4, with D possibly being TRBD1 (6 bases). The source material was peripheral blood. The TCR was taken from a woman between 45 and 65 years old who had recovered from COVID-19. The CDR3 DNA reads TGCGCCAGCAGACTGAGAGGGGGGGATGAAAAACTGTTTTTT. Amino acids: CASRLRGGDEKLFF.